The T cell receptor (beta chain) described here comes from a study of human T cells and chemical hapten exposure. Time point given: patch test 1, 2 weeks after DPC sensitization. Treatment denoted: therapeutic diphenylcyclopropenone sensitization with weekly scalp DPC. Study-wide findings and caveats: DPC sensitization did not alter TCRs above 1 in 1000 frequency.

This clonotype came up a few times. No antigen is known for it. Trimming cost V 4 bases and J 2 bases; bases outside gene matches: 8. Germline CDR1 and CDR2: SGDLS and YYNGEE. This CDR3 is 17 amino acids long. TCRdb reanalysed the RACE reads using MiXCR and keeps one entry per CDR3 protein. Here the sample spans 80,000 to 95,000 distinct CDR3 sequences, around 11% being singletons. This sample comprised whole blood, obtained in connection with sensitization to the hapten diphenylcyclopropenone (DPC). This TCR was sampled from a woman between 45 and 65 years old with alopecia areata. Some clones in this sample may be carry-over from other donors' samples. The chain joins TRBV9 to TRBJ2-1, with TRBD2 matching over 11 bases. CDR3 in amino acids: CASSPANSGGAYNEQFF. DNA for the CDR3: TGTGCCAGCAGCCCTGCGAATAGCGGGGGGGCCTACAATGAGCAGTTCTTC.